A selection of T cell receptor beta chains follows, all from one sample in a study of T-cell reconstitution after alpha-beta-depleted transplantation in children. TCRdb recomputed calls from the PCR reads with MiXCR, one row per CDR3 protein. Here the sample spans fewer than 450,000 distinct CDR3 sequences, 16% being singletons. The sample was PBMCs, mostly from graft donor cells, taken 360 days after TCRalphabeta/CD19-depleted stem cell transplant. These receptors were obtained from a male patient between 2 and 9 years old who had a stem cell transplant for acute lymphoblastic leukemia, so the T cells may come from the graft donor. Each CDR3 is given with its conserved first and last residue. The order of the fields is D gene, J gene, V gene, clone size, CDR3 protein, CDR3 DNA. The D gene is left open where the match is weak. Only some rows state a clone size, as once, few, many or a class for expanded clones.

>.|TRBJ2-2|TRBV7-9|once
CASSWSNTGELYF
TGTGCCAGCAGCTGGAGTAACACCGGGGAGCTGTATTTT
>.|TRBJ2-2|TRBV20-1|.
CSAFKEANTGELFF
TGCAGTGCTTTCAAGGAGGCGAACACCGGGGAGCTGTTTTTT
>TRBD1|TRBJ2-3|TRBV4-3|many
CASSQGTGTDTQYF
TGCGCCAGCAGCCAGGGGACAGGGACAGATACGCAGTATTTT
>TRBD2|TRBJ2-2|TRBV7-2|.
CASSSTSGNTGELFF
TGTGCCAGCAGCTCAACTAGCGGGAACACCGGGGAGCTGTTTTTT
>.|TRBJ1-1|TRBV30|few
CAWSFIGTEAFF
TGTGCCTGGAGTTTTATCGGGACTGAAGCTTTCTTT
>.|TRBJ2-1|TRBV12-3/TRBV12-4|.
CASGKAGTPLYYNEQFF
TGTGCCAGCGGAAAAGCCGGGACCCCCCTTTACTACAATGAGCAGTTCTTC
>TRBD2|TRBJ2-1|TRBV12-3/TRBV12-4|.
CASTGGDLDEQFF
TGTGCCAGCACCGGGGGGGATCTCGATGAGCAGTTCTTC
>.|TRBJ1-4|TRBV5-1|.
CASSSGKVNEKLFF
TGCGCCAGCAGCTCCGGGAAGGTTAATGAAAAACTGTTTTTT
>TRBD2|TRBJ2-1|TRBV7-3|few
CASSLTSGNHEQFF
TGTGCCAGCAGCTTAACTAGCGGGAACCATGAGCAGTTCTTC
>.|TRBJ2-7|TRBV6-1|.
CASSAWSGTEYEQYF
TGTGCCAGCAGTGCATGGAGCGGGACAGAATACGAGCAGTACTTC
>.|TRBJ2-1|TRBV6-2/TRBV6-3|few
CASSYSVTPTYNEQFF
TGTGCCAGCAGTTACAGTGTCACCCCTACCTACAATGAGCAGTTCTTC
>.|TRBJ1-5|TRBV29-1|few
CSVEDQEGQPQHF
TGCAGCGTTGAAGATCAAGAAGGGCAGCCCCAGCATTTT
>TRBD2|TRBJ2-3|TRBV4-3|.
CASSQDGIAGGTGDTQYF
TGCGCCAGCAGCCAAGATGGGATAGCGGGAGGAACGGGCGATACGCAGTATTTT
>.|TRBJ2-1|TRBV4-3|.
CASSPGYPKINEQFF
TGCGCCAGCAGCCCGGGGTATCCCAAAATCAATGAGCAGTTCTTC
>.|TRBJ1-4|TRBV5-8|few
CASSSHGTEKLFF
TGTGCCAGCAGCTCCCACGGAACCGAAAAACTGTTTTTT
>TRBD2|TRBJ2-1|TRBV7-8|.
CASSEPPGSGRSDEQFF
TGTGCCAGCAGCGAACCCCCCGGGAGCGGGAGATCGGATGAGCAGTTCTTC
>.|TRBJ2-5|TRBV4-2|many
CASSQEEKRPTQYF
TGTGCCAGCAGCCAAGAGGAAAAGAGACCGACCCAGTACTTC
>TRBD1|TRBJ2-1|TRBV24-1|.
CATSDLKRQGNTNEQFF
TGTGCCACCAGTGACCTAAAACGACAGGGGAATACGAATGAGCAGTTCTTC
>TRBD1|TRBJ1-5|TRBV5-1|.
CASSSGQGDQPQHF
TGCGCCAGCAGCTCGGGACAGGGAGATCAGCCCCAGCATTTT
>TRBD1|TRBJ2-1|TRBV12-3/TRBV12-4|few
CASSLAGQGFYNEQFF
TGTGCCAGCAGTTTAGCGGGACAGGGGTTCTACAATGAGCAGTTCTTC
>.|TRBJ2-7|TRBV11-2|few
CASSLDGTYYEQYF
TGTGCCAGCAGCTTAGACGGGACCTACTACGAGCAGTACTTC
>.|TRBJ2-1|TRBV7-2|.
CASSVPGREQFF
TGTGCCAGCAGCGTACCCGGTCGGGAGCAGTTCTTC
>TRBD2|TRBJ2-3|TRBV7-6|few
CASSLGTSAYTDTQYF
TGTGCCAGCAGCTTAGGGACTAGCGCCTACACAGATACGCAGTATTTT
>TRBD2|TRBJ2-1|TRBV28|few
CASGGLADLGPYNEQFF
TGTGCCAGCGGGGGACTAGCGGATCTAGGCCCCTACAATGAGCAGTTCTTC
>.|TRBJ2-2|TRBV3-1|many
CASSPHPNTGELFF
TGTGCCAGCAGCCCACACCCGAACACCGGGGAGCTGTTTTTT
>.|TRBJ1-6|TRBV20-1|few
CSARGTENNSPLHF
TGCAGTGCTAGAGGGACAGAAAATAATTCACCCCTCCACTTT
>.|TRBJ2-7|TRBV7-9|few
CASSDVYEQYF
TGTGCCAGCAGCGACGTGTACGAGCAGTACTTC
>TRBD1|TRBJ2-2|TRBV30|.
CAWRTGSNTGELFF
TGTGCCTGGAGGACAGGGTCGAACACCGGGGAGCTGTTTTTT